The clone carrying this TCR beta chain showed up many times. The target antigen is unknown. The record originates from a study of identical twins. General study points: Invariant MAIT and iNKT cells are populations that could partly confound zero-insertion analyses. Cord blood beta clonotypes that were abundant carried fewer insertions, and memory repertoires showed no such trend. An excess of low generation probability was shown by twin-shared out-of-frame alpha sequences.

The CDR3 has 17 amino acids. Looked up from germline, CDR1 is SEHNR and CDR2 is FQNEAQ (reference sequence). J was trimmed by 4 bases and V by 8 bases; bases with no gene match: 13. Template switching (which added a universal primer site) was used, and cDNA carried unique molecular identifiers. One entry per CDR3 protein, called by TCRdb with MiXCR from the 5' RACE reads. The sample has 300,000 to 400,000 distinct CDR3 sequences, roughly an eighth seen once; the top ten hold more than 6%. These data were likewise used in another study, on yellow fever vaccine responses in identical twins.

The chain couples TRBV7-9 to TRBJ2-5, with 13 bases identical to TRBD2. The clonotype was recovered from a young woman in good health. The sequencing input was CD8+ T cells sorted from blood. The CDR3 bases are TGTGCCAGCTACCGGACTAGCGGGAGCACGGTGCGAGAGACCCAGTACTTC. This translates into CASYRTSGSTVRETQYF.